These 18 T cell receptor beta chains share one sample of origin, sequenced in a study of blood T cell repertoires in COVID-19. The protocol was immunoSEQ multiplex PCR, while the TCRdb copy is restricted to in-frame clones and leaves out a portion. The data show about 170,000 clones, with 86% seen just once and about 7% held by the top ten. Material: peripheral blood. The source is a man aged 50 or older with active or convalescent COVID-19.

The J gene is TRBJ2-2, the V gene TRBV5-4; no definite D call. V lost 6 bases, J lost 5 bases, and 8 bases lay in between. Per germline, CDR1 SGHNT and CDR2 YYREEE (reference sequence). This CDR3 is 12 amino acids long. This CDR3 is CASIYPTGELFF. CDR3 coding DNA: TGTGCCAGCATCTACCCTACCGGGGAGCTGTTTTTT.

The CDR3 sequence is CSASPRGQYGANVLTF. CDR3 DNA: TGCAGTGCTAGTCCCAGGGGGCAGTATGGGGCCAACGTCCTGACTTTC. The rearrangement joins TRBV20-1 to TRBJ2-6; TRBD1 matches at 8 bases. V shed 3 bases and J 3 bases; nucleotides not matched to a gene: 7. CDR3 length: 16 residues. The germline V gene has CDR1 DFQATT and CDR2 SNEGSKA (reference sequence).

V usage is TRBV4-3 and J usage is TRBJ1-2, with D tentatively TRBD1 (6 bases). V shed 0 bases and J shed 3 bases, with 8 bases lying between them. Germline V gene data show CDR1 as LGHNA and CDR2 as YSLEER. CDR3 length: 14 amino acids. The CDR3 bases are TGCGCCAGCAGCCAAGATTCAGGGGACTATGGCTACACCTTC. It encodes CASSQDSGDYGYTF.

The CDR3 region is CATSGTAPTDTQYF. The CDR3 coding sequence is TGTGCCACCAGTGGCACAGCTCCAACAGATACGCAGTATTTT. This chain uses TRBV24-1 with TRBJ2-3; D not resolved. CDR3 length: 14 residues. Germline CDR1 is KGHDR and CDR2 is SFDVKD. V lost 5 bases and J lost 3, with 11 bases in between.

The chain has TRBV18 and TRBJ2-3; maybe TRBD1 (6 bases). This CDR3 is 15 amino acids long. V was clipped by 4 bases and J by 2 bases, with 13 bases between them. Germline V gene data show CDR1 as KGHSH and CDR2 as LQKENI. As DNA, the CDR3 is TGTGCCAGCTCACTTGGACAGCAAATCACAGATACGCAGTATTTT. Translated, it gives CASSLGQQITDTQYF.

This clone came up a few times. The genes are TRBV7-2 and TRBJ1-6; unclear D gene. Germline V CDR1 and CDR2: SGHTA, FQGNSA. This CDR3 comprises 13 residues. V lost 6 bases and J 4 bases, leaving 7 bases between the germline ends. Here the CDR3 reads CASRPAYNSPLHF. DNA of the CDR3: TGTGCCAGCAGGCCCGCGTATAATTCACCCCTCCACTTT.

V and J are TRBV4-1 and TRBJ2-7; the match to TRBD2 covers 8 bases. The CDR3 runs to 19 residues. The trim removed 4 bases at V and 3 bases at J, leaving 20 bases unmatched. Germline CDR1 is MGHRA and CDR2 is YSYEKL. The CDR3 DNA is TGCGCCAGCAGCCCCAACAGAGTCAGCGGGGGCGCCTATTTCTACGAGCAGTACTTC. Residues: CASSPNRVSGGAYFYEQYF.

This sequence joins TRBV3-1 (or the pseudogene TRBV3-2) and TRBJ1-2, with D perhaps TRBD1 (5 bases). The germline V and J ends were trimmed by 0 bases and 8 bases, with 13 bases remaining between them. Germline assignment: CDR1 LGHDT and CDR2 YNNKEL (reference sequence). The CDR3 extends over 14 amino acids. The CDR3 loop reads CASSQDGAARGYTF. The CDR3 region has the DNA TGTGCCAGCAGCCAAGATGGGGCAGCGCGCGGCTACACCTTC.

J is TRBJ2-1 and V is TRBV7-2; D is unclear. Germline loops: CDR1 SGHTA, CDR2 FQGNSA. The CDR3 totals 16 residues. The V and J ends lost 1 base and 6 bases respectively, with 16 bases between them. The CDR3 bases are TGTGCCAGCAGCTTAGTATCCAGACTCTCGGCCAATGAGCAGTTCTTC. It specifies CASSLVSRLSANEQFF.

This rearrangement joins TRBV5-8 to TRBJ1-6, with TRBD1 matching 7 bases. Germline CDR1 SGHTS, CDR2 YDEGEE. J lost 5 bases, V lost 2 bases, and 1 base had no gene match. This CDR3 has 14 residues. The CDR3: CASSFGTDNSPLHF. The CDR3 bases are TGTGCCAGCAGCTTCGGGACAGATAATTCACCCCTCCACTTT.

This clone has only one observation. The chain recombines TRBV5-5 with TRBJ1-1, with D tentatively TRBD1 (6 bases). Deletions cut 0 bases from V and 6 bases from J, with 18 bases between. This CDR3 is built from 16 residues. The V gene's germline CDR1 is SGHKS and CDR2 YYEKEE (reference sequence). The CDR3 loop reads CASSLVGGLGGAEAFF. The DNA of the CDR3 is TGTGCCAGCAGCTTGGTCGGGGGGCTGGGTGGCGCTGAAGCTTTCTTT.

This rearrangement joins TRBV7-2 to TRBJ2-7; 8 nucleotides line up with TRBD2. V shed 1 base, J shed 6 bases, and the junction held 5 bases outside the gene matches. From germline, CDR1 is SGHTA and CDR2 FQGNSA. This CDR3 has 14 amino acids. This CDR3 reads CASSLGLAGGEQYF. In DNA, the CDR3 is TGTGCCAGCAGCTTAGGGCTAGCGGGCGGCGAGCAGTACTTC.

This chain joins TRBV6-5 and TRBJ1-1; TRBD1 might be the D (6 bases). Germline values: CDR1 MNHEY, CDR2 SVGAGI. There are 15 residues in the CDR3. Trimming pared 2 bases from V and 4 bases from J, leaving 14 bases between. In nucleotides, the CDR3 is TGTGCCAGCAGTTACCTCGGGGGGGCGTCCACTGAAGCTTTCTTT. Translating gives CASSYLGGASTEAFF.

The chain is built from TRBV18 and TRBJ2-2, with D possibly TRBD1 on 6 matching bases. Trimming shortened V by 6 bases and J by 2 bases, and 13 bases separated the two germline ends. Germline V CDR1 and CDR2: KGHSH, LQKENI. The CDR3 is 15 amino acids. In DNA, the CDR3 is TGTGCCAGCTCTCAGGGGCAGCTCAACACCGGGGAGCTGTTTTTT. Translating gives CASSQGQLNTGELFF.

The chain employs TRBV7-9 and TRBJ2-3; D unresolved. The CDR3 sequence is 12 residues long. CDR1 and CDR2 (germline): SEHNR, FQNEAQ (reference sequence). The V and J ends lost 6 bases and 0 bases respectively, with 4 bases between them. CDR3 protein: CASSPSTDTQYF. The CDR3 bases are TGTGCCAGCAGTCCTAGCACAGATACGCAGTATTTT.

CDR3: CATSDTGTGASYEQYF. The CDR3 DNA reads as TGTGCCACCAGTGATACCGGGACAGGGGCCTCCTACGAGCAGTACTTC. The chain couples TRBV24-1 to TRBJ2-7, with 10 positions matching TRBD1. J was trimmed by 0 bases and V by 3 bases; bases with no gene match: 4. The CDR3 loop spans 16 amino acids. Germline V lookup: CDR1 KGHDR, CDR2 SFDVKD.

This chain joins TRBV7-2 and TRBJ1-5; D is unresolved. Trimming removed 2 bases at V and 0 bases at J, with 8 bases between. CDR3 length equals 15 residues. The V gene's germline CDR1 is SGHTA and CDR2 FQGNSA. The CDR3 loop is CASSLNGRSNQPQHF. For the CDR3, the DNA is TGTGCCAGCAGCTTAAACGGTCGTAGCAATCAGCCCCAGCATTTT. Supplemented by reference TRBV7-2 and TRBJ1-5, the full variable domain reads GAGVSQSPSNKVTEKGKDVELRCDPISGHTALYWYRQSLGQGLEFLIYFQGNSAPDKSGLPSDRFSAERTGGSVSTLTIQRTQQEDSAVYLCASSLNGRSNQPQHFGDGTRLSIL.

V usage is TRBV9 and J usage is TRBJ2-1, with 9 positions matching TRBD2. The J segment lost 7 bases and the V segment lost 4 bases, leaving 15 bases of the junction unmatched. Germline assignment: CDR1 SGDLS and CDR2 YYNGEE. The length of the CDR3 is 17 residues. The CDR3 DNA follows: TGTGCCAGCAGCCCCAGGGTCCGGGCTAGCGGGGCGAATGAGCAGTTCTTC. Protein sequence: CASSPRVRASGANEQFF.